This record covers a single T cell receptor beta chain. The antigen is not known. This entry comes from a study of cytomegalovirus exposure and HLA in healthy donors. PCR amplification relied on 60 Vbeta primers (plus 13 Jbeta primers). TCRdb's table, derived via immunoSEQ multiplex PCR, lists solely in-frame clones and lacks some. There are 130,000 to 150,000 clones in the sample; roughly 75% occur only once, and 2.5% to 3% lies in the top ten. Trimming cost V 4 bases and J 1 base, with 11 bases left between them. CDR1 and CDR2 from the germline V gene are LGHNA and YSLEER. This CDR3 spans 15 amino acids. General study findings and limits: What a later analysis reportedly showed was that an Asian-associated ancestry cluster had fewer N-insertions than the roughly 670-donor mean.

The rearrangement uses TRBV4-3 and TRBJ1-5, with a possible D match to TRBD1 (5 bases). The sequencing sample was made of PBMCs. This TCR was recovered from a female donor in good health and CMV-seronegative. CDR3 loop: CASSLYRQSNQPQHF. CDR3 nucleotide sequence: TGCGCCAGCAGCCTCTACAGACAGAGCAATCAGCCCCAGCATTTT.